This entry is about one T cell receptor beta chain. Its specificity is unknown. The data derive from a study of vaccination and CD4 T cells after COVID-19. Study observations and caveats: Convalescent patients showed a median roughly 90% of reactive clones that were seen only post-vaccination.

Indicated treatment: roughly 11-day PBMC culture with coronavirus spike peptide pools or control peptides (ViraFEST assay). Ahead of the COVID-19 pandemic (2011-2018), the CD4+ T cells of the unexposed donor were collected. Four cold-coronavirus spikes and SARS-CoV-2 S/N served to probe CD4+ T cells taken from unexposed donors, cells permitting. Sequence data for DNA of cultured CD4+ T cells were generated by the Oncomine TCR Beta short-read assay. DNA came from CD4+ T cells after culture. One entry per CDR3 protein, called by TCRdb with MiXCR from the PCR reads. The sample records some 7,000 distinct CDR3 sequences, less than 40% being singletons. Trimming shortened V by 1 base and J by 2 bases, and 5 bases separated the two germline ends. CDR3 length equals 13 residues. The germline V gene encodes CDR1 SGHNT and CDR2 YENEEA.

The sample comprised CD4+ T cells from blood, cultured in vitro. This chain uses TRBV11-3 with TRBJ1-1; D gene uncertain. The sequence derives from a human donor in good health. CDR3 sequence (DNA): TGTGCCAGCAGCTTAGTGGACAACACTGAAGCTTTCTTT. Amino acid sequence: CASSLVDNTEAFF.